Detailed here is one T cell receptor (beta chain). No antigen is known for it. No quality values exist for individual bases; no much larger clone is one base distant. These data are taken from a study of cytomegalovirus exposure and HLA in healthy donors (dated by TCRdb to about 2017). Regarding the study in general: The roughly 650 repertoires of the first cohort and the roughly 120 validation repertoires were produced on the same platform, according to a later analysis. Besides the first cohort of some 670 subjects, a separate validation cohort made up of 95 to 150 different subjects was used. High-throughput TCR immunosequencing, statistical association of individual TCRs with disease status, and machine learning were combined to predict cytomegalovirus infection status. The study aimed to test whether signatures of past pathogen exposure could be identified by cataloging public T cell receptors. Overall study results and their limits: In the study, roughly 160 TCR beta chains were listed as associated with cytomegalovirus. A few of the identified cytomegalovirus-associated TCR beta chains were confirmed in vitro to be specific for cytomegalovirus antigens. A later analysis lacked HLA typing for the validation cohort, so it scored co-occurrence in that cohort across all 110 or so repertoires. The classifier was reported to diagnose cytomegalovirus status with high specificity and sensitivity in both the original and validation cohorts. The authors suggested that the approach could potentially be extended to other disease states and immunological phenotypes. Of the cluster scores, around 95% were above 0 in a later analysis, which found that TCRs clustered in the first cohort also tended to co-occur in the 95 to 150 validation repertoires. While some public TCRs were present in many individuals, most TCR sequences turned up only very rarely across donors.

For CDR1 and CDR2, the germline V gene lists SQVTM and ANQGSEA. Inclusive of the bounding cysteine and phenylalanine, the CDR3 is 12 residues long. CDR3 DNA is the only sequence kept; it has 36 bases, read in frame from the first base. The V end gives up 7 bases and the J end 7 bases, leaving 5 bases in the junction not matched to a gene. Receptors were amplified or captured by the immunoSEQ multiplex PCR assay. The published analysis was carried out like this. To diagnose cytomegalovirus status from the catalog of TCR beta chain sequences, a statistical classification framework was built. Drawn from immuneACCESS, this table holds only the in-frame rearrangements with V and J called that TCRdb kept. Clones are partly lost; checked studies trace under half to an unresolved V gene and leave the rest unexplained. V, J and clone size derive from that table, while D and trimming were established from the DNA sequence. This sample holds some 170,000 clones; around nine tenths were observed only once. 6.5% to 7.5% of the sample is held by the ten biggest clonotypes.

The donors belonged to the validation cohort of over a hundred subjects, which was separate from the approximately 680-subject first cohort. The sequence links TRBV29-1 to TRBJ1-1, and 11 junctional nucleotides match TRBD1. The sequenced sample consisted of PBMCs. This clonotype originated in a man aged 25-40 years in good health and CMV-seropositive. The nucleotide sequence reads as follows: TGCAGCGGGGGACAGGGGGGCATTGAAGCTTTCTTT. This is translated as CSGGQGGIEAFF. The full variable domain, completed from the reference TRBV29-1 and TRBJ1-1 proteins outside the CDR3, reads SAVISQKPSRDICQRGTSLTIQCQVDSQVTMMFWYRQQPGQSLTLIATANQGSEATYESGFVIDKFPISRPNLTFSTLTVSNMSPEDSSIYLCSGGQGGIEAFFGQGTRLTVV.